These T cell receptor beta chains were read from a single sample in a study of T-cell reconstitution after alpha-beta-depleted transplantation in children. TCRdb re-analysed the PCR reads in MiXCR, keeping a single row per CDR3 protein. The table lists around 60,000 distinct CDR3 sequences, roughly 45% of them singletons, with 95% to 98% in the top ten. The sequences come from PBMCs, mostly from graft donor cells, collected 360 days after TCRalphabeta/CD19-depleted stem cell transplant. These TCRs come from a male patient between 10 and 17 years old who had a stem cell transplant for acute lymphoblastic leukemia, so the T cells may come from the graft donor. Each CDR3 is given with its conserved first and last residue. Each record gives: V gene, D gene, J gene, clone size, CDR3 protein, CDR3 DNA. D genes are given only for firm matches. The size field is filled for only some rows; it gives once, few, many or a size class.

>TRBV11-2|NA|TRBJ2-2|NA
CASSLWGAGTGELFF
TGTGCCAGCAGCTTATGGGGGGCGGGCACCGGGGAGCTGTTTTTT
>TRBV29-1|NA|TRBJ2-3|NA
CSALGVAADTQYF
TGCAGCGCCTTAGGGGTAGCTGCAGATACGCAGTATTTT
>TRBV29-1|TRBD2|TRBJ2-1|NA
CSFNREGLLNEQFF
TGCAGCTTCAACCGGGAGGGCCTTCTCAATGAGCAGTTCTTC
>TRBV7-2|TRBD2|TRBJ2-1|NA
CASSLGGGDNEQFF
TGTGCCAGCAGCTTAGGCGGGGGGGACAATGAGCAGTTCTTC
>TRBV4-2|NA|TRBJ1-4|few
CASSQEGAEKLFF
TGTGCCAGCAGCCAAGAAGGGGCTGAAAAACTGTTTTTT
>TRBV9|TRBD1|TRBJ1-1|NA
CASSVVGTAEAFF
TGTGCCAGCAGCGTAGTAGGGACAGCTGAAGCTTTCTTT
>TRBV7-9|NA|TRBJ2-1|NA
CASSLAPRVQFF
TGTGCCAGCAGCTTAGCTCCTAGAGTGCAGTTCTTC
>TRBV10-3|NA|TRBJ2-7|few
CAIQGRTSYEQYF
TGTGCCATCCAGGGACGGACCTCCTACGAGCAGTACTTC
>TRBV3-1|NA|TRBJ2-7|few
CASSQGLSYEQYF
TGTGCCAGCAGCCAGGGGCTGAGTTACGAGCAGTACTTC
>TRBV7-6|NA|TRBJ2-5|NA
CASSLGGQSGQETQYF
TGTGCCAGCAGCTTAGGAGGCCAGTCGGGCCAAGAGACCCAGTACTTC
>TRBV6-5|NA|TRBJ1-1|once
CASSYSLVAWPNTEAFF
TGTGCCAGCAGTTACTCCTTAGTAGCCTGGCCTAACACTGAAGCTTTCTTT
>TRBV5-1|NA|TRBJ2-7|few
CASRRDMSSYEQYF
TGCGCCAGCAGAAGGGACATGAGCTCCTACGAGCAGTACTTC
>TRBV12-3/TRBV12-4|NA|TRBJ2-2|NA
CASSFKGLGNAGELFF
TGTGCCAGCAGTTTCAAGGGATTAGGAAACGCCGGGGAGCTGTTTTTT
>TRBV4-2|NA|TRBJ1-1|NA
CASSQNGGAYTEAFF
TGTGCCAGCAGCCAAAACGGCGGGGCCTACACTGAAGCTTTCTTT
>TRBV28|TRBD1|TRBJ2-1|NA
CASPKTGDDPNEQFF
TGTGCCAGTCCCAAAACAGGGGATGACCCCAATGAGCAGTTCTTC
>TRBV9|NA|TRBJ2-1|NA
CASSVATRGYNEQFF
TGTGCCAGCAGCGTCGCGACCCGGGGTTACAATGAGCAGTTCTTC
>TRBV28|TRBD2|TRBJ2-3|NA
CASSLLAGNTDTQYF
TGTGCCAGCAGTTTGCTAGCGGGAAACACAGATACGCAGTATTTT
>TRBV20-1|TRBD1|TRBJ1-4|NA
CSAPSTGGLFF
TGCAGTGCTCCCTCAACAGGGGGACTGTTTTTT
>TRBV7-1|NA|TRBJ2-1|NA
CASSHYLKQGRSYNEQFF
TGTGCCAGCAGCCACTACCTTAAACAGGGAAGAAGCTACAATGAGCAGTTCTTC
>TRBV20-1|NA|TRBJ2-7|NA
CSARQAEDYEQYF
TGCAGTGCCAGACAGGCGGAGGACTACGAGCAGTACTTC
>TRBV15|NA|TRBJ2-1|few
CATSREGGYNEQFF
TGTGCCACCAGCAGAGAAGGAGGGTACAATGAGCAGTTCTTC
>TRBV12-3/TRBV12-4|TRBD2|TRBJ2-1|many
CASSLISGRHNYNEQFF
TGTGCCAGCAGTCTCATCAGCGGGAGACACAACTACAATGAGCAGTTCTTC
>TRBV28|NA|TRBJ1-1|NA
CASSFENTEAFF
TGTGCCAGCAGTTTCGAGAACACTGAAGCTTTCTTT
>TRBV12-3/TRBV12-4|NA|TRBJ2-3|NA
CASKPLGARYTDTQYF
TGTGCCAGCAAACCCCTAGGGGCCCGTTACACAGATACGCAGTATTTT
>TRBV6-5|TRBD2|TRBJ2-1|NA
CAITSGYNEQFF
TGTGCCATCACTAGCGGATACAATGAGCAGTTCTTC
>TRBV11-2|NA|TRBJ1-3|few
CASSWDVGNTIYF
TGTGCCAGCAGCTGGGACGTCGGAAACACCATATATTTT
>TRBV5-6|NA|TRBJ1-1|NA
CASSLIVRNTEAFF
TGTGCCAGCAGCTTGATTGTAAGGAACACTGAAGCTTTCTTT
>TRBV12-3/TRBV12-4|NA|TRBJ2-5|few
CASRTVSSSTETQYF
TGTGCCAGCAGGACTGTCTCATCTAGCACGGAGACCCAGTACTTC
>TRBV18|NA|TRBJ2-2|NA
CASSPIDSGELFF
TGTGCCAGCTCACCAATAGATTCCGGGGAGCTGTTTTTT
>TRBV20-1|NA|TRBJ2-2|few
CSASGPNTGELFF
TGCAGTGCTAGCGGGCCGAACACCGGGGAGCTGTTTTTT
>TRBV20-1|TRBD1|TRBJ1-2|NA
CSALTGSYGYTF
TGCAGTGCTCTGACAGGGTCCTATGGCTACACCTTC
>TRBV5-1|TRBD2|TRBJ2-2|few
CASSFSGRPPGSTGELFF
TGCGCCAGCAGCTTTAGCGGGAGGCCACCAGGCAGCACCGGGGAGCTGTTTTTT
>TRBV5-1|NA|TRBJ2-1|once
CASSFPGVSYNEQFF
TGCGCCAGCAGCTTCCCAGGGGTCTCCTACAATGAGCAGTTCTTC
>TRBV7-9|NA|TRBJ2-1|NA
CASSFPSAGEQFF
TGTGCCAGCAGCTTTCCTAGCGCAGGGGAGCAGTTCTTC
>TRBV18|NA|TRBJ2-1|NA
CASSSPYRVLVDEQFF
TGTGCCAGCTCATCACCATACAGGGTCCTCGTGGATGAGCAGTTCTTC
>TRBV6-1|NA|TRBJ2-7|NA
CASSTPGTKGREQYF
TGTGCCAGCAGTACCCCCGGGACAAAAGGAAGGGAGCAGTACTTC
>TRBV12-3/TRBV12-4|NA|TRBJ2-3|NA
CASSSGARDTQYF
TGTGCCAGCAGTTCAGGGGCCCGAGATACGCAGTATTTT
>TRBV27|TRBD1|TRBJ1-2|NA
CASSLSQGNGYTF
TGTGCCAGCAGTTTATCACAGGGGAATGGCTACACCTTC
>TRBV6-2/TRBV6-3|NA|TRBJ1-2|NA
CASSYGQLGFYTF
TGTGCCAGCAGTTACGGACAGCTAGGCTTCTACACCTTC
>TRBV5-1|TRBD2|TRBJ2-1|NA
CASSLTSGGMNEQFF
TGCGCCAGCAGCTTAACTAGCGGGGGTATGAATGAGCAGTTCTTC
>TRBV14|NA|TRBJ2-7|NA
CASSQDSRFYEQYF
TGTGCCAGCAGCCAAGATTCGCGGTTCTACGAGCAGTACTTC
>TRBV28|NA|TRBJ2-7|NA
CASSFPGLAEGSYEQYF
TGTGCCAGCAGTTTCCCCGGTTTAGCGGAGGGATCCTACGAGCAGTACTTC
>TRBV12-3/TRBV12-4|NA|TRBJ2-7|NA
CASSLIRESEQYF
TGTGCCAGCAGTTTAATCCGGGAAAGCGAGCAGTACTTC
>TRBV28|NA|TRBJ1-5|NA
CASSLLLVSNQPQHF
TGTGCCAGCAGTTTATTACTTGTTAGCAATCAGCCCCAGCATTTT
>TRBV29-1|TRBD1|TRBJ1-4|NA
CSVEDMGTESGKLFF
TGCAGCGTTGAAGATATGGGGACAGAATCTGGAAAACTGTTTTTT
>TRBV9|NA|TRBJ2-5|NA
CASSVGGTQETQYF
TGTGCCAGCAGCGTTGGGGGGACCCAAGAGACCCAGTACTTC
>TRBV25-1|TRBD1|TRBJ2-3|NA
CASSDLRTGDTQYF
TGTGCCAGCAGTGACCTCCGGACAGGCGATACGCAGTATTTT
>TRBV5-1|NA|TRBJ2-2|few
CASSLVPTGELFF
TGCGCCAGCAGCTTGGTGCCCACCGGGGAGCTGTTTTTT
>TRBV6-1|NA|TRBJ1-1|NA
CASSDLAPGRKNTEAFF
TGTGCCAGCAGTGACTTAGCACCGGGACGGAAGAACACTGAAGCTTTCTTT
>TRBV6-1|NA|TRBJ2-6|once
CASNRRDISSGANVLTF
TGTGCCAGCAACCGTCGGGACATAAGCTCTGGGGCCAACGTCCTGACTTTC
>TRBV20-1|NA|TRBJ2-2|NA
CSASAWDSSTGELFF
TGCAGTGCCTCCGCCTGGGACTCCAGCACCGGGGAGCTGTTTTTT
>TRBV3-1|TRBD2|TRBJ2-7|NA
CASSPRTSGLGTVVQYF
TGTGCCAGCAGCCCCAGGACTAGCGGGTTGGGGACGGTGGTGCAGTACTTC
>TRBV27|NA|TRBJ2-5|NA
CASSPNRQHQETQYF
TGTGCCAGCAGCCCTAACCGACAGCACCAAGAGACCCAGTACTTC
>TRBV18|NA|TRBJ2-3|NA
CASSPALGGVGADTQYF
TGTGCCAGCTCACCGGCCCTCGGGGGAGTCGGGGCAGATACGCAGTATTTT
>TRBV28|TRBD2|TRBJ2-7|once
CASSLVSSSGYEQYF
TGTGCCAGCAGTTTAGTGTCGTCTAGCGGCTACGAGCAGTACTTC
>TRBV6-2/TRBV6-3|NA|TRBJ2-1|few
CASPSGTRSYNEQFF
TGTGCCAGTCCGTCCGGGACACGATCCTACAATGAGCAGTTCTTC
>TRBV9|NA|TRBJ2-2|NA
CASSEGDGELFF
TGTGCCAGCAGCGAGGGGGACGGGGAGCTGTTTTTT
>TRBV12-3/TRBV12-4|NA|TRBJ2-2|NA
CATSPGDKNTGELFF
TGTGCCACCTCCCCCGGGGACAAGAACACCGGGGAGCTGTTTTTT
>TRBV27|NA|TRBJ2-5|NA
CASSLSMRGETQYF
TGTGCCAGCAGTTTATCGATGCGTGGGGAGACCCAGTACTTC